Here is one TCR beta chain with its context. The antigen is unknown. This specimen comes from a study of cytomegalovirus exposure and HLA in healthy donors. Whole-study findings and limits: TRBV6-2, TRBV6-3 and some other V segments were unresolvable in 87-base-pair reads. Both high specificity and high sensitivity reportedly marked the classifier's diagnosis of cytomegalovirus status.

Germline CDR1 reads MNHEY; CDR2 reads SVGAGI. The ends were cut back, 8 bases at V and 2 bases at J, with 9 bases in the middle. The CDR3 spans 12 residues. It was with 60 Vbeta and 13 Jbeta primers that the PCR ran. In the original workflow: Counted up in a later analysis, unique TCR beta chains came to about 83 million, with around 9.9 million shared. Using immunoSEQ multiplex PCR, the repertoire was profiled, and TCRdb retains in-frame clones only, with some absent. The V and J calls and the clone size are those of that table, but D and trimming were determined from the DNA. Among hundreds of thousands of clones, about 74% were seen once, and the ten largest hold roughly a sixth.

This chain links TRBV6-5 with TRBJ1-2; D uncertain. The sequenced sample was PBMCs. The TCR was taken from a man aged 40-55 years in good health and CMV-seronegative. The CDR3 here is CASGKENYGYTF. DNA of the CDR3: TGTGCCAGCGGAAAGGAGAACTATGGCTACACCTTC.